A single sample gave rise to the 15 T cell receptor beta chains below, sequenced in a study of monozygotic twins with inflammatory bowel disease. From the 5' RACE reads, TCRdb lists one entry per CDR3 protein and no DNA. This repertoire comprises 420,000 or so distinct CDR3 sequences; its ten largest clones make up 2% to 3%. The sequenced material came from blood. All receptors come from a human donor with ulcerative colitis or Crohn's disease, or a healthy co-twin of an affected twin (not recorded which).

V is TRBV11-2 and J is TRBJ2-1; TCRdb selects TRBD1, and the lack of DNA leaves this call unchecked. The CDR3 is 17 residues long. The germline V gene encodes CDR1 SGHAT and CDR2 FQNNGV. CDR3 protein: CASSLDPGHRSYNEQFF.

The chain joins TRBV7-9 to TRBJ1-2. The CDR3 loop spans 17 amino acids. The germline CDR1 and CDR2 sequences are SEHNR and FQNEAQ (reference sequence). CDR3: CASSLLTDPNSGYGYTF. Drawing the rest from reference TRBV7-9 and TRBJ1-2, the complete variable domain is DTGVSQNPRHKITKRGQNVTFRCDPISEHNRLYWYRQTLGQGPEFLTYFQNEAQLEKSRLLSDRFSAERPKGSFSTLEIQRTEQGDSAMYLCASSLLTDPNSGYGYTFGSGTRLTVV.

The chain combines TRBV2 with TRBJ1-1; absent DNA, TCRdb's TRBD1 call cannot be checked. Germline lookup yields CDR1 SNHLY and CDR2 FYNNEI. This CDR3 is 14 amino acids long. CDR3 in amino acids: CASSRPTANTEAFF.

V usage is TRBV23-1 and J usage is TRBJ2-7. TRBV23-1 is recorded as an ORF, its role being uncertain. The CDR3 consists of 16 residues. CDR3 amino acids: CASSQSQDNSYYEQYF.

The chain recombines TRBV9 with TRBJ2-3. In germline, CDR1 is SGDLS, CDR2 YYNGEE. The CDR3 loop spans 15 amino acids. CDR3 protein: CASSVAASSTDTQYF. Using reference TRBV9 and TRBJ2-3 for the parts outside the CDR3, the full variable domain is DSGVTQTPKHLITATGQRVTLRCSPRSGDLSVYWYQQSLDQGLQFLIQYYNGEERAKGNILERFSAQQFPDLHSELNLSSLELGDSALYFCASSVAASSTDTQYFGPGTRLTVL.

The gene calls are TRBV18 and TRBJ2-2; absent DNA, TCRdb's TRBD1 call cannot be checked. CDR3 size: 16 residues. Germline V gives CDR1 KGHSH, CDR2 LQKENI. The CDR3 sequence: CASSPVGTPNTGELFF.

The CDR3 loop is CSVSGVGDTQYF. This chain links TRBV29-1 with TRBJ2-3; TCRdb names TRBD2, which stays unverified in the absence of DNA. The CDR3 loop spans 12 amino acids. The germline CDR1 and CDR2 sequences are SQVTM and ANQGSEA.

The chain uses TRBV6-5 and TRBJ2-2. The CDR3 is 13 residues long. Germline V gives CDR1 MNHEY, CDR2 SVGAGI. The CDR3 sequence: CASSYLKTGELFF.

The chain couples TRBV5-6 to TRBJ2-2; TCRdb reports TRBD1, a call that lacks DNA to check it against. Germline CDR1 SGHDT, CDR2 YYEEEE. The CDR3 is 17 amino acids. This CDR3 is CASSLESTGSHTGELFF.

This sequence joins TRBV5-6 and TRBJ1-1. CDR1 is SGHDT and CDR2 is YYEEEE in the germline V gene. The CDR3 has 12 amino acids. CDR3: CASSLFNTEAFF.

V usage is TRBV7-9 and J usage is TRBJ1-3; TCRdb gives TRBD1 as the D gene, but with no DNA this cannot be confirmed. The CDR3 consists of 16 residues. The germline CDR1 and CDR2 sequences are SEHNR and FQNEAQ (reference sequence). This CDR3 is CAIGQGADPSGNTIYF.

CDR3 sequence reads: CASSTSQGWKYGYTF. The genes are TRBV19 and TRBJ1-2; TCRdb proposes TRBD1, but this gene call is untestable without DNA. The CDR3 spans 15 residues. Germline assignment: CDR1 LNHDA and CDR2 SQIVND (reference sequence).

The CDR3 is CASSPRLAGERMDNEQFF. The chain combines TRBV28 with TRBJ2-1; no DNA is available, so the TRBD2 call from TCRdb remains unchecked. Germline V gene sequence: CDR1 MDHEN, CDR2 SYDVKM. The CDR3 loop spans 18 amino acids.

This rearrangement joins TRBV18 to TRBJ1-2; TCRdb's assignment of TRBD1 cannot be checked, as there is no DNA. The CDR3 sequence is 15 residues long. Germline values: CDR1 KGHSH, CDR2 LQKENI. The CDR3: CASSPPGQGARGYTF. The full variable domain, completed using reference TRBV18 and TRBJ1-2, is NAGVMQNPRHLVRRRGQEARLRCSPMKGHSHVYWYRQLPEEGLKFMVYLQKENIIDESGMPKERFSAEFPKEGPSILRIQQVVRGDSAAYFCASSPPGQGARGYTFGSGTRLTVV.

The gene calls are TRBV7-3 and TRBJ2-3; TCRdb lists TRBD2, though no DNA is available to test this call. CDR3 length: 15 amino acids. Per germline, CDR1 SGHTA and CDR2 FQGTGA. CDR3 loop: CASSTSGRSTDTQYF.